The following is a TCR beta chain sequence with its context. No antigen is known for it. This specimen comes from a study of T cell responses to AZD1222 COVID-19 vaccine. Data came from immunoSEQ multiplex PCR; TCRdb stores just in-frame clones and leaves some out. Of approximately 190,000 clones in the sample, over 80% were seen once. General observations from the study: In the spike-specific TCR repertoire, nearly half reportedly target unmutated variant regions. Donors were chiefly white British, with a greater number of females, and clonal diversity was perhaps underestimated.

The source of this sequence is an adult in good health. The sequenced sample was peripheral blood, obtained on day 0 of AZD1222 vaccination.

In nucleotides, the CDR3 is TGTGCCAGTAGAAAAAACCTTGGACAGGAGCGTACCTACGAGCAGTACTTC. This encodes CASRKNLGQERTYEQYF. The chain uses TRBV19 and TRBJ2-7, with 7 positions matching TRBD1. Per the germline V gene, CDR1 is LNHDA and CDR2 is SQIVND (reference sequence). The CDR3 sequence is 17 residues long. V gave up 6 bases and J gave up 2 bases; unmatched junction bases: 16.